These 7 T cell receptor beta chains were sequenced from one sample in a study of cytomegalovirus exposure and HLA in healthy donors. Assay: immunoSEQ multiplex PCR; the TCRdb copy retains only in-frame clones and omits some. Among around 230,000 clones listed, about 90% were seen once. Sequenced input: PBMCs. The receptors here all came from a woman aged 25 to 39 in good health and CMV-seropositive.

The chain is built from TRBV11-1 and TRBJ2-7; TRBD2 agrees at 9 bases. The CDR3 length is 15 residues. Looked up from germline, CDR1 is SGHAT and CDR2 is FQDESV (reference sequence). Unmatched junction bases numbered 7, after V lost 5 bases and J lost 2 bases. CDR3 sequence: CASSRTSDLAYEQYF. As DNA, the CDR3 is TGTGCCAGCAGCCGGACTAGCGACCTAGCCTACGAGCAGTACTTC.

CDR3 nucleotides: TGCGCCAGCAGCCAGGGCCTGTTTATTAATGAAAAACTGTTTTTT. This translates into CASSQGLFINEKLFF. The rearrangement uses TRBV4-1 and TRBJ1-4, with D uncertain. CDR1 and CDR2 from the germline V gene are MGHRA and YSYEKL. CDR3 length: 15 amino acids. V dropped 3 bases and J dropped 4 bases, with 12 bases sitting between them.

The genes are TRBV6-1 and TRBJ1-1; 9 bases are shared with TRBD1. The J segment lost 6 bases and the V segment lost 7 bases, leaving 6 bases of the junction unmatched. CDR3 length equals 13 residues. Per germline, CDR1 MNHNS and CDR2 SASEGT. The CDR3 DNA follows: TGTGCCAGCACCCGACAGGGGGTCGCTGAAGCTTTCTTT. Its protein product is CASTRQGVAEAFF.

CDR3 DNA: TGCGCCAGCAGGGAAAACAGGAACACCATATATTTT. Translation: CASRENRNTIYF. The chain has TRBV5-1 and TRBJ1-3; D may be TRBD1 (5 bases). The CDR3 runs 12 residues. Trimming left V 5 bases short and J 7 bases short, with 10 bases between. The germline V gene encodes CDR1 SGHRS and CDR2 YFSETQ. The full variable domain, completed using reference TRBV5-1 and TRBJ1-3, is KAGVTQTPRYLIKTRGQQVTLSCSPISGHRSVSWYQQTPGQGLQFLFEYFSETQRNKGNFPGRFSGRQFSNSRSEMNVSTLELGDSALYLCASRENRNTIYFGEGSWLTVV.

This chain uses TRBV7-9 with TRBJ2-7, with 10 bases lining up with TRBD2. The V and J ends lost 5 bases and 4 bases, in that order; junction bases with no gene match: 11. The CDR3 has 16 residues. Germline CDR1 and CDR2: SEHNR and FQNEAQ (reference sequence). The CDR3 loop reads CASSHIGLAVNYEQYF. CDR3 DNA sequence: TGTGCCAGCAGCCACATTGGACTAGCGGTCAATTACGAGCAGTACTTC. Full variable domain (missing parts from reference TRBV7-9 and TRBJ2-7): DTGVSQNPRHKITKRGQNVTFRCDPISEHNRLYWYRQTLGQGPEFLTYFQNEAQLEKSRLLSDRFSAERPKGSFSTLEIQRTEQGDSAMYLCASSHIGLAVNYEQYFGPGTRLTVT.

This clone was seen just once. This chain uses TRBV9 with TRBJ2-1; the D gene is possibly TRBD2 (6 bases). The germline V gene encodes CDR1 SGDLS and CDR2 YYNGEE. V was trimmed by 3 bases and J by 8 bases, leaving 15 bases between them. This CDR3 is 14 amino acids long. The CDR3 spells CASSAGLGIDEQFF. CDR3 in DNA: TGTGCCAGCAGCGCGGGACTTGGGATCGATGAGCAGTTCTTC.

The CDR3 DNA reads TGTGCCAGCTCACCACGGGGACAGGACACAGATACGCAGTATTTT. This gives the protein CASSPRGQDTDTQYF. V and J are TRBV18 and TRBJ2-3; 8 nucleotides match TRBD1. Germline-derived CDR1 and CDR2 are KGHSH and LQKENI. The trim removed 1 base at V and 2 bases at J, leaving 2 bases unmatched. The CDR3 length is 15 residues.